One sample yielded the 4 T cell receptor beta chains listed below, sequenced in a study of T cell responses to AZD1222 COVID-19 vaccine (dated by TCRdb to the early 2020s). In the paper's terms, the time point label means: about 28 days (+/-7) after the second vaccine dose. Receptor amplification or capture employed the immunoSEQ multiplex PCR assay. TCRdb took this table from immuneACCESS and kept in-frame rearrangements with V and J called. Such tables lack part of the clones; where checked against another copy, unresolved V genes explain under half of the gap, and the rest is unexplained. A total of around 150,000 clones appear in this sample, about 90% of them only once. Of the sample, roughly 1.4% falls within the top ten clones. Here the sequenced sample was peripheral blood, taken 28 days after the second AZD1222 dose. Receptors originate from an adult who received the AZD1222 COVID-19 vaccine.

Notes on this clone: The identical CDR3 is also encoded by other nucleotide sequences in the sample. This chain uses TRBV24-1 with TRBJ2-2; no reliable D call. The V and J ends lost 1 base and 4 bases respectively, with 6 bases between them. Germline values: CDR1 KGHDR, CDR2 SFDVKD. The CDR3 is 14 residues long. CDR3 sequence: CATSDFPATGELFF. The CDR3 bases are TGTGCCACCAGTGATTTTCCAGCCACCGGGGAGCTGTTTTTT.

The gene calls are TRBV21-1 and TRBJ1-1. TRBV21-1 is deemed a pseudogene. This CDR3 is built from 13 residues. The DNA of the CDR3 is TGTGCCAGCAGCAAAGAGCTGAACACTGAAGCTTTCTTT. Protein product: CASSKELNTEAFF.

V gene TRBV11-3 combines with J gene TRBJ1-2; 9 positions match TRBD1. CDR3 size: 16 residues. V lost 2 bases to trimming and J lost 4 bases; unmatched junction nucleotides: 8. The germline gives CDR1 SGHNT, CDR2 YENEEA. CDR3 sequence reads: CASSLPGQGRCYGYTF. DNA for the CDR3: TGTGCCAGCAGCTTACCCGGACAGGGGCGCTGCTATGGCTACACCTTC.

V gene TRBV7-6 combines with J gene TRBJ1-3; tentative D call: TRBD1 (5 bases). Trimming took 2 bases from V and 0 from J, leaving 14 bases between them. The germline CDR1 and CDR2 sequences are SGHVS and FNYEAQ. The CDR3 is 17 residues long. The CDR3 protein is CASSLNRGGGSGNTIYF. As DNA, the CDR3 is TGTGCCAGCAGCTTAAATCGGGGTGGGGGCTCTGGAAACACCATATATTTT.